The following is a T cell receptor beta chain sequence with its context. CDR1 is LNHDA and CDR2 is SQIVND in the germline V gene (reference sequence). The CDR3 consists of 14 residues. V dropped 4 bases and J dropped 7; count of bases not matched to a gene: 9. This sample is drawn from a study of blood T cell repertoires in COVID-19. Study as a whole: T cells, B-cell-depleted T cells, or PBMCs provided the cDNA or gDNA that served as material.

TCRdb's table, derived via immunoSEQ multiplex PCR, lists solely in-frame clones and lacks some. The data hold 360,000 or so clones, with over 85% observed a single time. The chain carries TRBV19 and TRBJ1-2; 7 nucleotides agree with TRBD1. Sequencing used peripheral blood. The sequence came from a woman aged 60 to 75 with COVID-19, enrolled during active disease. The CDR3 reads CASSTPGQRLGYTF. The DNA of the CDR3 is TGTGCCAGTAGTACTCCGGGACAGCGACTTGGCTACACCTTC.